The clone carrying this T cell receptor (beta chain) was picked up a small number of times. The antigen remains unidentified. Germline CDR1 LGHNA, CDR2 YNFKEQ. Trimming removed 3 bases at V and 0 bases at J, with 15 bases between. The CDR3 covers 16 residues. The record originates from a study of beta chain features in type 1 diabetes. Overall study context: Healthy donors, compared against patients, showed similar age, gender and cell yields.

The entirety of the isolated RNA underwent reverse transcription, so expressed TCRB transcripts were sequenced. Clones were read by immunoSEQ multiplex PCR, and TCRdb kept only the in-frame ones, dropping some. The data show 200,000 to 250,000 clones, 9.6% seen once. Using CD45RO/CCR7/CD25/CD127/CD95/CD27, CD4+ naive, central memory, regulatory and stem cell-like memory cells were sorted. Overall study findings and caveats: The VDJ junctions of type 1 diabetes patients carried fewer insertions and more deletions.

The J gene is TRBJ2-7, the V gene TRBV4-2; D is possibly TRBD2 (6 bases). Input material: naive CD4+ T cells from blood. The TCR comes from a woman between 18 and 29 years old in good health. Here the CDR3 DNA reads TGTGCCAGCAGCCAGGCCTCGGGAGCGGCCTCCTACGAGCAGTACTTC. The encoded protein is CASSQASGAASYEQYF.